This passage covers 2 T cell receptor beta chains from one sample sequenced in a study of blood T cell repertoires in COVID-19 (dated by TCRdb to 2020 to 2021). To prepare the library, the immunoSEQ multiplex PCR assay was applied. The clones in this table, taken by TCRdb from immuneACCESS, are in-frame only. Not every clone is retained; where verified, under half of the shortfall comes from an unresolved V gene, and the cause of the rest is unknown. This sample lists over 150,000 clones; 60% to 85% were detected once. Together, the top ten hold under 2% of the sample. The sample was peripheral blood. The receptors were sampled from an elderly man with acute or convalescent COVID-19.

This rearrangement joins TRBV6-5 to TRBJ1-5; D gene unclear. V shed 2 bases and J shed 4 bases, with 6 bases lying between them. The CDR3 is made up of 13 amino acids. Per germline, CDR1 MNHEY and CDR2 SVGAGI. The CDR3, as DNA: TGTGCCAGCAGTTACGTCCGGAATCAGCCCCAGCATTTT. Encoded protein: CASSYVRNQPQHF.

The gene calls are TRBV4-1 and TRBJ1-1; D remains ambiguous. Germline V gene lookup returns CDR1 MGHRA and CDR2 YSYEKL. The CDR3 is made up of 16 amino acids. V was trimmed by 1 base and J by 2 bases, leaving 14 bases between them. Here the CDR3 reads CASSQVARRINTEAFF. The CDR3 region has the DNA TGCGCCAGCAGCCAAGTGGCGAGGAGGATAAACACTGAAGCTTTCTTT.